This entry concerns a single T cell receptor (beta chain). This record belongs to a study of CD8+CD57+ T cells in acquired aplastic anemia. The patients chosen for sequencing had shown expansion of CD8+CD57+ cells (detected by flow cytometry). With V trimmed by 0 bases and J by 1 base, 2 bases remained unmatched. From germline, CDR1 is WNHNN and CDR2 SYGVQD (reference sequence). The CDR3 is 15 amino acids. CDR3 and TCR beta VDJ profiling relied on a genomic DNA template. TCRdb re-derived calls from the reads in MiXCR, one entry per CDR3 protein. This sample has 300,000 or so distinct CDR3 sequences, with approximately 60% found just once.

This rearrangement joins TRBV10-1 to TRBJ1-1; 7 bases fit TRBD1. The TCR was taken from a human donor with aplastic anemia. Sequencing used sorted CD4+, CD8+, or CD8+CD57+ T cells (not recorded which) from PBMCs. The CDR3 loop is CASSESAGGNTEAFF. The CDR3 DNA follows: TGCGCCAGCAGTGAGTCTGCAGGGGGGAACACTGAAGCTTTCTTT.